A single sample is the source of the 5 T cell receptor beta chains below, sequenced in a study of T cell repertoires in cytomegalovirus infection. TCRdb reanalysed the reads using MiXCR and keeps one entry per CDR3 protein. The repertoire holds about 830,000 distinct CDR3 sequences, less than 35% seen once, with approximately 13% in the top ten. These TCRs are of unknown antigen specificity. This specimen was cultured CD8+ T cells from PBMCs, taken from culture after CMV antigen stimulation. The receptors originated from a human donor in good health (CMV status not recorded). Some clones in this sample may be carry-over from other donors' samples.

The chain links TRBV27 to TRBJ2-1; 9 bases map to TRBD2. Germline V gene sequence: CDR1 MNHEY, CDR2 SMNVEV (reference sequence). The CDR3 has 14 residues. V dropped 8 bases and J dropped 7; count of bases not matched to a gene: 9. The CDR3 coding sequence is TGTGCCAGCGGCAATAGCGGGGGATGGAATGAGCAGTTCTTC. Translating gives CASGNSGGWNEQFF.

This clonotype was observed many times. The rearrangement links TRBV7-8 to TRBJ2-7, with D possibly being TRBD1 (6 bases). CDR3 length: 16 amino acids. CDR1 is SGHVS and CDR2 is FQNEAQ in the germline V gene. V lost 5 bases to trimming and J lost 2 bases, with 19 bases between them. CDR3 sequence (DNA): TGTGCCAGCAGCCTTCCCGGGGAAGGGGGAACCTACGAGCAGTACTTC. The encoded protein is CASSLPGEGGTYEQYF.

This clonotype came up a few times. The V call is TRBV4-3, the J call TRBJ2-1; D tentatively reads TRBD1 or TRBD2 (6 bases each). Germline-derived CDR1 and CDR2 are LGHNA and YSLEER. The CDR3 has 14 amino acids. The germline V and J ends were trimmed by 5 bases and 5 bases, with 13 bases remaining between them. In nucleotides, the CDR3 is TGCGCCAGCAGCGCGGGGACACTGAACAATGAGCAGTTCTTC. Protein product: CASSAGTLNNEQFF.

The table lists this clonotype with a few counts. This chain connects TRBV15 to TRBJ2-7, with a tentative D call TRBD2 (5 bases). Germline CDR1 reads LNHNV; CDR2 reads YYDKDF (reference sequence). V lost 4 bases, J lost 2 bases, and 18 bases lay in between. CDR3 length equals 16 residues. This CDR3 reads CATSIWETEKPYEQYV. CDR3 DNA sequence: TGTGCCACCAGCATCTGGGAGACTGAAAAACCCTACGAGCAGTACGTC.

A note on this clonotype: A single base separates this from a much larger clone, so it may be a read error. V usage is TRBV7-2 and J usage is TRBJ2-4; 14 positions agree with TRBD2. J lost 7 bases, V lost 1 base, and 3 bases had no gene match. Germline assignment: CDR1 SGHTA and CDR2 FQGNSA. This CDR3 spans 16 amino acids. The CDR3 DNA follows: TGTGCCAGCAGCTTAGGGACTAGCGGGGGGAAGAACATTCAGTACTTC. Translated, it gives CASSLGTSGGKNIQYF.